The entry below describes one T cell receptor beta chain. This sample was taken from a study of T cell responses to AZD1222 COVID-19 vaccine. For the study at large: Second doses at about 4 or about 12 weeks were pooled.

Data came from immunoSEQ multiplex PCR; TCRdb stores just in-frame clones and leaves some out. Among 170,000 or so clones listed, 90% were seen once. Between the trimmed V and J ends, which lost 2 bases and 3 bases, there was a span of 7 bases. This CDR3 spans 13 amino acids. Germline V gene data show CDR1 as GTSNPN and CDR2 as SVGIG (reference sequence). Sequencing used peripheral blood, obtained on day 0 of AZD1222 vaccination. The J gene is TRBJ2-2, the V gene TRBV30; D gene ambiguous. The TCR was taken from an adult in good health. CDR3 in amino acids: CAWSTDHTGELFF. For the CDR3, the DNA is TGTGCCTGGAGTACGGACCACACCGGGGAGCTGTTTTTT.